This entry concerns a single TCR beta chain. This sample was taken from a study of blood T cell repertoires in COVID-19. Study information: The samples span acute and convalescent COVID-19 from the United States, Italy and Spain. In each case, the material was cDNA or gDNA derived from T cells, B-cell-depleted T cells, or PBMCs.

The V and J ends lost 4 bases and 4 bases, in that order; junction bases with no gene match: 3. The CDR3 is 15 amino acids. Germline assignment: CDR1 SGHRS and CDR2 YFSETQ. In the original analysis: Nucleated cell number was recorded as an estimate derived from reference gene primer amplification. Some clones are missing from TCRdb's copy, which holds only in-frame ones; the method was immunoSEQ multiplex PCR. The V and J calls and clone size are taken from that table; D and trimming were inferred from the DNA. The sample contains under 35,000 clones, around nine tenths of which appear only once. The chain is built from TRBV5-1 and TRBJ2-3; TRBD2 aligns across 13 bases. Sequencing was done on a sample of peripheral blood. The clonotype comes from a human donor in a cohort sampled during active COVID-19. CDR3 sequence reads: CASSTTSGGADTQYF. The DNA of the CDR3 is TGCGCCAGCAGCACTACTAGCGGGGGGGCAGATACGCAGTATTTT.